These 12 T cell receptor beta chains were sequenced from one sample in a study of T-cell memory formation after mild COVID-19. A single record per CDR3 protein comes from TCRdb applying MiXCR to the 5' RACE reads. The sample comprises 380,000 or so distinct CDR3 sequences, about an eighth of which are singletons, and around a fifth rests with the top ten. The sequenced sample was PBMCs or a T cell subset sorted from them (not recorded which). These TCRs come from a man between 18 and 29 years old who had mild COVID-19 (a few samples of this study predate the infection). Cell type and time point are not known.

This clonotype was detected a few times. CDR3 coding DNA: TGTGCCAGCAGTCCGAGAAGAGGCCCAGATACGCAGTATTTT. Amino acid sequence: CASSPRRGPDTQYF. The chain uses TRBV4-2 and TRBJ2-3, with D unclear. V lost 6 bases, J lost 4 bases, and 14 bases lay in between. CDR1 and CDR2 (germline): LGHNA, YNFKEQ. The length of the CDR3 is 14 residues.

CDR3: CASSVQGAQDTQYF. As DNA, the CDR3 is TGTGCCAGCAGTGTACAAGGGGCCCAAGATACGCAGTATTTT. The V gene is TRBV2, the J gene TRBJ2-3; maybe TRBD1 (5 bases). Trimming removed 4 bases at V and 5 bases at J, with 13 bases between. CDR1 and CDR2 from the germline V gene are SNHLY and FYNNEI. The CDR3 is 14 residues long.

This clonotype was detected a few times. V usage is TRBV20-1 and J usage is TRBJ1-1, with D unclear. The CDR3 has 13 amino acids. From germline, CDR1 is DFQATT and CDR2 SNEGSKA (reference sequence). Trimming cost V 0 bases and J 1 base, with 6 bases left between them. Here the CDR3 DNA reads TGCAGTGCTAGAGATGCGGGGAACACTGAAGCTTTCTTT. This encodes CSARDAGNTEAFF.

V gene TRBV7-2 combines with J gene TRBJ2-2, with D perhaps given as TRBD1 or TRBD2 (5 bases each). Germline V lookup: CDR1 SGHTA, CDR2 FQGNSA. There are 15 residues in the CDR3. V shed 5 bases and J shed 4 bases, with 14 bases lying between them. CDR3 nucleotide sequence: TGTGCCAGCAGCCCCCGGGACGGAATCACCGGGGAGCTGTTTTTT. Its protein product is CASSPRDGITGELFF.

This clonotype was found a few times. The V call is TRBV18, the J call TRBJ1-1; D is uncertain. Trimming shortened V by 2 bases and J by 4 bases, and 8 bases separated the two germline ends. The CDR3 totals 13 residues. Germline V gene lookup returns CDR1 KGHSH and CDR2 LQKENI. CDR3 nucleotides: TGTGCCAGCTCACCAGAGTCGGGCACTGAAGCTTTCTTT. It translates to CASSPESGTEAFF.

This clonotype appeared many times. The rearrangement links TRBV7-9 to TRBJ2-7, with TRBD1 matching over 7 bases. Germline CDR1 SEHNR, CDR2 FQNEAQ (reference sequence). This CDR3 has 13 amino acids. The ends lost 5 bases at V and 6 bases at J; junction bases unmatched: 7. The CDR3 sequence is CASSPGTVFEQYF. As DNA, the CDR3 is TGTGCCAGCAGCCCCGGGACAGTTTTCGAGCAGTACTTC.

The V call is TRBV5-1, the J call TRBJ1-2; 9 bases map to TRBD1. V was pared by 1 base and J by 5 bases, with 15 bases of the junction left unmatched. From germline, CDR1 is SGHRS and CDR2 YFSETQ. The CDR3 extends over 18 amino acids. The CDR3 sequence: CASSLTPGRDRAGYGYTF. In nucleotides, the CDR3 is TGCGCCAGCAGCTTGACTCCCGGGCGGGACAGGGCCGGGTATGGCTACACCTTC.

This clonotype was found a few times. J is TRBJ2-1 and V is TRBV11-2; the match to TRBD2 covers 10 bases. The CDR3 runs 14 residues. CDR1 and CDR2 (germline): SGHAT, FQNNGV. With V trimmed by 5 bases and J by 8 bases, 6 bases remained unmatched. CDR3 region: CASSRSGGADEQFF. The CDR3, as DNA: TGTGCCAGCAGCCGAAGCGGGGGGGCGGATGAGCAGTTCTTC. Complete variable domain (other parts from reference TRBV11-2 and TRBJ2-1): EAGVAQSPRYKIIEKRQSVAFWCNPISGHATLYWYQQILGQGPKLLIQFQNNGVVDDSQLPKDRFSAERLKGVDSTLKIQPAKLEDSAVYLCASSRSGGADEQFFGPGTRLTVL.

The chain has TRBV14 and TRBJ1-6; D may be TRBD1 (5 bases). The CDR3 has 14 amino acids. The germline gives CDR1 SGHDN, CDR2 FVKESK. Trimming cost V 5 bases and J 7 bases, with 12 bases left between them. The CDR3 bases are TGTGCCAGCAGCTCCTGGGACGGAAATTCACCCCTCCACTTT. Translating it yields CASSSWDGNSPLHF.

This clonotype was seen a few times. V gene TRBV19 combines with J gene TRBJ2-1; 7 bases line up with TRBD2. V lost 4 bases, J lost 2 bases, and 5 bases stayed unmatched. CDR1 LNHDA and CDR2 SQIVND come from the germline V gene (reference sequence). The CDR3 spans 15 residues. CDR3 in amino acids: CASSTRAGPYNEQFF. DNA for the CDR3: TGTGCCAGTAGTACCCGAGCGGGGCCCTACAATGAGCAGTTCTTC.

V is TRBV10-3 and J is TRBJ2-3; maybe TRBD2 (5 bases). The V end was cut by 11 bases, the J end by 0 bases, with 21 bases between. The CDR3 covers 16 residues. Looked up from germline, CDR1 is ENHRY and CDR2 is SYGVKD. The CDR3 DNA reads as TGTGCCCCCCTCTTGGGAGAGGGCCATAGCACAGATACGCAGTATTTT. This translates into CAPLLGEGHSTDTQYF.

This clonotype has just a few counts. The chain links TRBV20-1 to TRBJ2-5; D is uncertain. This CDR3 comprises 13 residues. Between the trimmed V and J ends, which lost 4 bases and 4 bases, there was a span of 13 bases. Germline V gene lookup returns CDR1 DFQATT and CDR2 SNEGSKA (reference sequence). The CDR3 DNA reads as TGCAGTGCTAATGGAGACGTTCCAGAGACCCAGTACTTC. Translating gives CSANGDVPETQYF.